The T cell receptor (beta chain) under discussion was sequenced for a study of early T cells in non-severe SARS-CoV-2 infection. Across the study: RNA in bulk from unsorted whole blood was sequenced, and chains were unpaired.

Germline-derived CDR1 and CDR2 are SNHLY and FYNNEI. CDR3 length equals 16 residues. Trimming stripped 6 bases from V and 0 bases from J, with 15 bases between. TCRdb re-derived calls from the 5' RACE reads in MiXCR, one entry per CDR3 protein. This table has over 85,000 distinct CDR3 sequences, around 16% appearing once. The sequenced sample was whole blood. V gene TRBV2 combines with J gene TRBJ1-3; perhaps TRBD1 as D (6 bases). The receptor was isolated from an adult who was a healthcare worker with PCR-confirmed SARS-CoV-2 infection or an uninfected control (not recorded which). The CDR3 loop reads CASRKLPGDSGNTIYF. In DNA form, the CDR3 reads TGTGCCAGCAGAAAACTCCCAGGGGACTCTGGAAACACCATATATTTT. Using reference TRBV2 and TRBJ1-3 for the parts outside the CDR3, the full variable domain is EPEVTQTPSHQVTQMGQEVILRCVPISNHLYFYWYRQILGQKVEFLVSFYNNEISEKSEIFDDQFSVERPDGSNFTLKIRSTKLEDSAMYFCASRKLPGDSGNTIYFGEGSWLTVV.